The 13 T cell receptor beta chains reported below all come from one sample, sequenced in a study of T cells after somatic rescue of genetic block. TCRdb's copy holds only in-frame clones and misses some; the assay was immunoSEQ multiplex PCR. The data contain 45,000 to 70,000 clones, about 96% of them seen just once; the ten biggest clones take up roughly 0.077%. The sequenced material came from peripheral blood mononuclear cells (PBMCs). These receptors were collected from a child under three years old.

V usage is TRBV6-5 and J usage is TRBJ1-2; a possible D gene is TRBD1 (5 bases). Germline assignment: CDR1 MNHEY and CDR2 SVGAGI. Trimming left V 10 bases short and J 2 bases short, with 8 bases between. This CDR3 comprises 11 residues. The CDR3: CANRDNYGYTF. Here the CDR3 DNA reads TGTGCCAACCGGGACAACTATGGCTACACCTTC.

The chain employs TRBV6-5 and TRBJ1-6, with no clear D. CDR1 and CDR2 from the germline V gene are MNHEY and SVGAGI. The CDR3 spans 14 residues. The germline V and J ends were trimmed by 6 bases and 4 bases, with 10 bases remaining between them. CDR3 DNA: TGTGCCAGCAGACTCGCACAGTATAATTCACCCCTCCACTTT. Its translation is CASRLAQYNSPLHF.

As to this clone: The same CDR3 arises from other DNA sequences in this sample as well. The chain carries TRBV7-2 and TRBJ2-7; maybe TRBD1 (6 bases). The V gene's germline CDR1 is SGHTA and CDR2 FQGNSA. V lost 0 bases to trimming and J lost 3 bases, with 6 bases between them. The CDR3 runs 13 residues. In DNA, the CDR3 is TGTGCCAGCAGCTTAGCAGGGGGCTACGAGCAGTACTTC. Its translation: CASSLAGGYEQYF.

This clone came up once. CDR3 coding DNA: TGTGCTAGTGGTGCAGGGGGCTATGGCTACACCTTC. Encoded protein: CASGAGGYGYTF. V is TRBV12-5 and J is TRBJ1-2, with 7 bases that match TRBD1. Germline lookup yields CDR1 LGHNT and CDR2 FRNRAP. This CDR3 region has 12 residues. V trimming: 5 bases; J trimming: 4 bases; junction bases outside the gene matches: 1.

V gene TRBV28 combines with J gene TRBJ2-7; 12 bases agree with TRBD1. The CDR3 length is 14 residues. V was clipped by 6 bases and J by 3 bases; unmatched bases: 3. The germline V gene has CDR1 MDHEN and CDR2 SYDVKM. In nucleotides, the CDR3 is TGTGCCAGCAGGGGGACAGGGGGCTACTACGAGCAGTACTTC. It is translated as CASRGTGGYYEQYF.

The chain joins TRBV7-9 to TRBJ1-2; tentative D call: TRBD1 (6 bases). V was shortened by 1 base and J by 3 bases, with 15 bases between the two germline ends. Germline-derived CDR1 and CDR2 are SEHNR and FQNEAQ (reference sequence). This CDR3 has 16 residues. The DNA for the CDR3 is TGTGCCAGCAGCTTAGGACGGGAACAGGGCCACTATGGCTACACCTTC. Translation gives CASSLGREQGHYGYTF.

CDR3 nucleotide sequence: TGTGCCAGCCGACGGACTAGCGGGAGGGCCGGTACCGGGGAGCTGTTTTTT. Protein product: CASRRTSGRAGTGELFF. The chain is built from TRBV27 and TRBJ2-2; 15 bases agree with TRBD2. Unmatched junction bases numbered 9, after V lost 8 bases and J lost 5 bases. CDR1 and CDR2 from the germline V gene are MNHEY and SMNVEV (reference sequence). This CDR3 has 17 residues.

The chain has TRBV5-4 and TRBJ2-1, with D perhaps TRBD2 (6 bases). Germline V gives CDR1 SGHNT, CDR2 YYREEE (reference sequence). V was clipped by 1 base and J by 7 bases, with 9 bases between them. There are 13 residues in the CDR3. Written as DNA, the CDR3 is TGTGCCAGCAGCTTGACTAGCCTAAATGAGCAGTTCTTC. It codes for CASSLTSLNEQFF. Using reference TRBV5-4 and TRBJ2-1 for the parts outside the CDR3, the full variable domain is ETGVTQSPTHLIKTRGQQVTLRCSSQSGHNTVSWYQQALGQGPQFIFQYYREEENGRGNFPPRFSGLQFPNYSSELNVNALELDDSALYLCASSLTSLNEQFFGPGTRLTVL.

The chain employs TRBV30 and TRBJ1-2, with TRBD1 as a possible D gene (6 bases). The V end was cut by 2 bases, the J end by 2 bases, with 9 bases between. The V gene's germline CDR1 is GTSNPN and CDR2 SVGIG (reference sequence). The CDR3 runs 13 residues. CDR3 coding DNA: TGTGCCTGGAGTTTTCAGGGGAACTATGGCTACACCTTC. It yields the protein CAWSFQGNYGYTF.

The genes are TRBV4-1 and TRBJ2-7; no reliable D call. In germline, CDR1 is MGHRA, CDR2 YSYEKL. The CDR3 is made up of 15 amino acids. V lost 1 base to trimming and J lost 0 bases, with 10 bases between them. The DNA for the CDR3 is TGCGCCAGCAGCCAAGTTAAGGCGAGCTCCTACGAGCAGTACTTC. Residues: CASSQVKASSYEQYF.

The chain carries TRBV27 and TRBJ2-3, with D tentatively TRBD2 (6 bases). This CDR3 spans 12 amino acids. The ends were cut back, 5 bases at V and 6 bases at J, with 9 bases in the middle. Germline values: CDR1 MNHEY, CDR2 SMNVEV (reference sequence). CDR3 DNA sequence: TGTGCCAGCAGTCCCCGGGGGGATACGCAGTATTTT. The encoded protein is CASSPRGDTQYF.

This rearrangement joins TRBV10-3 to TRBJ2-7, with 9 bases that match TRBD2. This CDR3 is 15 amino acids long. The trim removed 2 bases at V and 2 bases at J, leaving 4 bases unmatched. Germline V CDR1 and CDR2: ENHRY, SYGVKD. The DNA for the CDR3 is TGTGCCATCAGTGAGAGGCTAGCGGGACCCTACGAGCAGTACTTC. Translated, it gives CAISERLAGPYEQYF.

The chain is built from TRBV7-2 and TRBJ1-5; tentatively, D is TRBD1 (6 bases). V lost 1 base and J lost 2, with 9 bases in between. The CDR3 has 15 residues. The germline V gene has CDR1 SGHTA and CDR2 FQGNSA. This chain's CDR3 is CASSLGRQGNQPQHF. The CDR3 region has the DNA TGTGCCAGCAGCTTAGGGCGACAGGGCAATCAGCCCCAGCATTTT.